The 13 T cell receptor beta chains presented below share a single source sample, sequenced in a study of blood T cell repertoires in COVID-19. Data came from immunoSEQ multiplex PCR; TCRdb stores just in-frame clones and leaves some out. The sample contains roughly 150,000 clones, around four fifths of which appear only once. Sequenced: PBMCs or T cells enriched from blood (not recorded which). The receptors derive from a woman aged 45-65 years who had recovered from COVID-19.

Here the CDR3 reads CASSGTGNQPQHF. CDR3 nucleotides: TGTGCCAGTAGCGGGACAGGCAATCAGCCCCAGCATTTT. The J gene is TRBJ1-5, the V gene TRBV19, with TRBD1 matching 7 bases. CDR1 is LNHDA and CDR2 is SQIVND in the germline V gene (reference sequence). The J segment lost 2 bases and the V segment lost 6 bases, leaving 1 base of the junction unmatched. The CDR3 covers 13 residues.

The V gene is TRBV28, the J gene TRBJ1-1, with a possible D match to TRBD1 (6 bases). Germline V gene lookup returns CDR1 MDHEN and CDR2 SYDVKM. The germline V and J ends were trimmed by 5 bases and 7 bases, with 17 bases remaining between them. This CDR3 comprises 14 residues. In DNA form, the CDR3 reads TGTGCCAGCAGTCTTTCCGCACAGGGTGGTGAAGCTTTCTTT. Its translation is CASSLSAQGGEAFF.

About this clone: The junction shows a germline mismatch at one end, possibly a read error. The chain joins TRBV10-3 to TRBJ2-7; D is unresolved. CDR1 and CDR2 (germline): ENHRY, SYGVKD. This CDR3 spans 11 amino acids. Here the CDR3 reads CASGSAYEQYF. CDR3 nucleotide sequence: TGCGCCTCCGGGTCGGCATACGAGCAGTACTTC.

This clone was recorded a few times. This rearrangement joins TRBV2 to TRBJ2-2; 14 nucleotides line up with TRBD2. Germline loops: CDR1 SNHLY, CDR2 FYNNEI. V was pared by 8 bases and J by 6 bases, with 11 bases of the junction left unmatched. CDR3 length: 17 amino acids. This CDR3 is CASLRTSGGHQAGELFF. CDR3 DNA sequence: TGTGCCAGCCTCCGGACTAGCGGGGGGCACCAGGCCGGGGAGCTGTTTTTT.

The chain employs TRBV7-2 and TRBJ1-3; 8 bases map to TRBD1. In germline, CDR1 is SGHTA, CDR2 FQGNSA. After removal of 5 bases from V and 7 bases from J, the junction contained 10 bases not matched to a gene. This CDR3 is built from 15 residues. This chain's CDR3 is CASSPGTGRINTIYF. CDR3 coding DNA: TGTGCCAGCAGCCCAGGGACAGGACGTATTAACACCATATATTTT.

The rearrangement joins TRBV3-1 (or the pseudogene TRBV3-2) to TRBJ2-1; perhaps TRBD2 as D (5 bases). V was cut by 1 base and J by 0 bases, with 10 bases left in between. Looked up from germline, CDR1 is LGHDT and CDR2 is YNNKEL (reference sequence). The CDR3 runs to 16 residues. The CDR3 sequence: CASSQGIGSSYNEQFF. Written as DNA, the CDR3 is TGTGCCAGCAGCCAAGGGATTGGGAGCTCCTACAATGAGCAGTTCTTC.

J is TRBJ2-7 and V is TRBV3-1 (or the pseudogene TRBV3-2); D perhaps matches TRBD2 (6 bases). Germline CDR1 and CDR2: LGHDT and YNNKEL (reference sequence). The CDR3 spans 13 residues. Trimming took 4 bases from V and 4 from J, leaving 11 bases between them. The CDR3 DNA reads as TGTGCCAGCAGCCTGGACTATAGATACGAGCAGTACTTC. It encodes CASSLDYRYEQYF.

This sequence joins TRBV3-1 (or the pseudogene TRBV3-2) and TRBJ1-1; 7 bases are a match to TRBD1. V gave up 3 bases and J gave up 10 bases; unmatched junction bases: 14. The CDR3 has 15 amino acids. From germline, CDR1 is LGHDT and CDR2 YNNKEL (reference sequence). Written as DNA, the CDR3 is TGTGCCAGCAGCCAGGGCAGCGACAGGGCGGAAGGAGCTTTCTTT. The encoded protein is CASSQGSDRAEGAFF.

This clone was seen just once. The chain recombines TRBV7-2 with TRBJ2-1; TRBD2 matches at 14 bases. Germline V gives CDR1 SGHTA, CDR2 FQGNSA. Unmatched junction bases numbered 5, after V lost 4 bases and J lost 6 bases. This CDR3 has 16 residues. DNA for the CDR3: TGTGCCAGCAGCTCCCGACTAGCGGGGGGGCCCAATGAGCAGTTCTTC. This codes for CASSSRLAGGPNEQFF. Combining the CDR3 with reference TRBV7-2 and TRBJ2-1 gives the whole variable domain GAGVSQSPSNKVTEKGKDVELRCDPISGHTALYWYRQSLGQGLEFLIYFQGNSAPDKSGLPSDRFSAERTGGSVSTLTIQRTQQEDSAVYLCASSSRLAGGPNEQFFGPGTRLTVL.

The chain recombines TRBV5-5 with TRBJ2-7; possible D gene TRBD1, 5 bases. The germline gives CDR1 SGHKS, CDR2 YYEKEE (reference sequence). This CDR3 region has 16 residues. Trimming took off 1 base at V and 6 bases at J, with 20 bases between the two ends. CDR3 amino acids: CASSLTLFLGPGEQYF. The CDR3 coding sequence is TGTGCCAGCAGCTTGACCCTTTTCCTGGGGCCGGGCGAGCAGTACTTC.

As DNA, the CDR3 is TGTGCCAGCAGTGGGGACAGGGGCAAGGGAAACACCATATATTTT. Its translation is CASSGDRGKGNTIYF. V and J are TRBV5-5 and TRBJ1-3, with TRBD1 matching over 10 bases. From germline, CDR1 is SGHKS and CDR2 YYEKEE (reference sequence). V lost 5 bases to trimming and J lost 4 bases; unmatched junction nucleotides: 6. The CDR3 is 15 amino acids.

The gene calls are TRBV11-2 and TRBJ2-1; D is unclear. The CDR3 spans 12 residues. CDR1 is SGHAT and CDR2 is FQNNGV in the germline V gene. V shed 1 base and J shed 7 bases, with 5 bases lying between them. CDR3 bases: TGTGCCAGCAGCTTAGTGAGGAATGAGCAGTTCTTC. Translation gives CASSLVRNEQFF. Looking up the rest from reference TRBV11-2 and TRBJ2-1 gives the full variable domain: EAGVAQSPRYKIIEKRQSVAFWCNPISGHATLYWYQQILGQGPKLLIQFQNNGVVDDSQLPKDRFSAERLKGVDSTLKIQPAKLEDSAVYLCASSLVRNEQFFGPGTRLTVL.

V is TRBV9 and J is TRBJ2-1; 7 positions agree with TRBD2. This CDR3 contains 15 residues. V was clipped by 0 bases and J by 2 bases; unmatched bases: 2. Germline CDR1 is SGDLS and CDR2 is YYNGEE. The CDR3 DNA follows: TGTGCCAGCAGCGTAGAGCGGGGCACCTACAATGAGCAGTTCTTC. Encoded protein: CASSVERGTYNEQFF.